This T cell receptor (beta chain) was found in a study of shared clonotypes between healthy human individuals. As regards this clone: Antigen unknown.

The V and J ends lost 7 bases and 3 bases, in that order; junction bases with no gene match: 12. Germline CDR1 is LGHNT and CDR2 is FRNRAP. This CDR3 has 16 amino acids. Broader study findings: The authors expected sequencing depth to affect clonotype sharing among donors. Non-shared clonotypes displayed generation probabilities falling below those of clonotypes present in all four donors.

All participating donors were Caucasian adults from Nashville, Tennessee. Deep was the level used in running the assay. The method was immunoSEQ multiplex PCR; TCRdb's version includes in-frame clones alone and lacks a portion of them. The sample holds 110,000 or so clones, roughly 70% seen once. This chain connects TRBV12-5 to TRBJ2-1; TRBD2 matches at 7 bases. The receptor's source is a woman in her twenties or thirties in good health. Material for sequencing was memory CD8+ T cells sorted from blood. Subset of the sample: CD45RO+ cells pooled with CCR7-negative TemRA cells. This CDR3 is CASALSWASGYNEQFF. CDR3 sequence (DNA): TGTGCTAGTGCCCTCTCGTGGGCTAGCGGCTACAATGAGCAGTTCTTC.